This T cell receptor beta chain emerged from a study of sequential checkpoint blockade in melanoma. Across the study: Matched biopsies came pretreatment and at week 13 for 20 to 25 patients.

General study findings and limits: PD-L1 staining and CD8+ counts, not mutational load, tracked tumor T-cell clonality.

J was trimmed by 2 bases and V by 4 bases; bases with no gene match: 2. The CDR3 loop spans 15 amino acids. Per the germline V gene, CDR1 is LNHDA and CDR2 is SQIVND (reference sequence). On this clone: As yet, its antigen is unknown.

The treatment was: randomized to nivolumab then ipilimumab (arm A) or the reverse (arm B). The protocol was immunoSEQ multiplex PCR, while the TCRdb copy is restricted to in-frame clones and leaves out a portion. The data show about 21,000 clones, 27% seen once. Sequencing was performed on tumor tissue (inferred from file names), taken from a patient given nivolumab and ipilimumab in sequence. The sequence came from a human donor with melanoma. The chain employs TRBV19 and TRBJ2-3, with TRBD2 matching 11 bases. DNA for the CDR3: TGTGCCAGTAGTAGACTAGCGGGAACCACAGATACGCAGTATTTT. Encoded protein: CASSRLAGTTDTQYF. The complete variable domain, with remaining parts taken from reference TRBV19 and TRBJ2-3, reads DGGITQSPKYLFRKEGQNVTLSCEQNLNHDAMYWYRQDPGQGLRLIYYSQIVNDFQKGDIAEGYSVSREKKESFPLTVTSAQKNPTAFYLCASSRLAGTTDTQYFGPGTRLTVL.